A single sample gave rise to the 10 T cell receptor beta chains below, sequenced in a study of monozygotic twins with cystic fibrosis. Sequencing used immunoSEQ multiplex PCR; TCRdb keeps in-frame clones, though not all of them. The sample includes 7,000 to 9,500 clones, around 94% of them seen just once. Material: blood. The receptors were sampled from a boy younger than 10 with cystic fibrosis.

CDR3 loop: CSVRFSGGAGDTQYF. For the CDR3, the DNA is TGCAGCGTTCGTTTTAGCGGGGGGGCGGGAGATACGCAGTATTTT. The chain employs TRBV29-1 and TRBJ2-3; 11 nucleotides match TRBD2. The CDR3 covers 15 residues. The V gene's germline CDR1 is SQVTM and CDR2 ANQGSEA. With V trimmed by 5 bases and J by 5 bases, 9 bases remained unmatched.

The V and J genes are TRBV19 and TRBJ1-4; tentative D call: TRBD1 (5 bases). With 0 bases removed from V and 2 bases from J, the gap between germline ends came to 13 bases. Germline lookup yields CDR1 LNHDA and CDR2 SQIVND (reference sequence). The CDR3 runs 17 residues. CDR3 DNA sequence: TGTGCCAGTAGTATAGATCCGGGGACGAGGACTAATGAAAAACTGTTTTTT. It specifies CASSIDPGTRTNEKLFF.

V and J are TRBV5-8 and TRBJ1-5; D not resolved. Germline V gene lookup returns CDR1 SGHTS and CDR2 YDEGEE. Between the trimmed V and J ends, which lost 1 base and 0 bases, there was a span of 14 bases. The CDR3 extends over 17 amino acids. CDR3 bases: TGTGCCAGCAGCTTGAGTTTCGGAGGAAATAGCAATCAGCCCCAGCATTTT. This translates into CASSLSFGGNSNQPQHF.

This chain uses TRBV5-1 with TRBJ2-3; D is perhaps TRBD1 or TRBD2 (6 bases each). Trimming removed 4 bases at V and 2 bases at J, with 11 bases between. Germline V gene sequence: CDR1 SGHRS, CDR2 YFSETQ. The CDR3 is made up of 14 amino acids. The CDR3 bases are TGCGCCAGCAGCCCGGGGGCCTCCACAGATACGCAGTATTTT. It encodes CASSPGASTDTQYF.

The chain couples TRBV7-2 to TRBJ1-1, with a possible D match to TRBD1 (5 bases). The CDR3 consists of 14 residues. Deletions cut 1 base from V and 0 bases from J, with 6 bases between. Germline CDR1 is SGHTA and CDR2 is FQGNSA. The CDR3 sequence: CASSLGGLNTEAFF. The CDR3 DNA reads TGTGCCAGCAGCTTAGGGGGACTGAACACTGAAGCTTTCTTT.

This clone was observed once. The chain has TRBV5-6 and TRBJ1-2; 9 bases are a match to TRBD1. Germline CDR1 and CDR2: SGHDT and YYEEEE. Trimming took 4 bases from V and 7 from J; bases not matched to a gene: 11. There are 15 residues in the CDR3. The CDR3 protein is CASSPRWDRESGYTF. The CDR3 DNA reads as TGTGCCAGCAGCCCACGGTGGGACAGGGAAAGTGGCTACACCTTC.

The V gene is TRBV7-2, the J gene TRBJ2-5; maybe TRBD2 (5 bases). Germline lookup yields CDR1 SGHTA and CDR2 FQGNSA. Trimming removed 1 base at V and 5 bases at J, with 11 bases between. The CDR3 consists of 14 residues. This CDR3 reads CASSLVGSAETQYF. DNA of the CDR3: TGTGCCAGCAGCTTAGTAGGTAGCGCCGAGACCCAGTACTTC.

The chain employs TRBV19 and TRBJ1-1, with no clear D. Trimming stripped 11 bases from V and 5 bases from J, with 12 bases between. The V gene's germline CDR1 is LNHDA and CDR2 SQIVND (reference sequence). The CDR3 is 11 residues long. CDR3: CAGKIGTEAFF. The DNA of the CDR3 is TGTGCCGGGAAGATCGGGACTGAAGCTTTCTTT.

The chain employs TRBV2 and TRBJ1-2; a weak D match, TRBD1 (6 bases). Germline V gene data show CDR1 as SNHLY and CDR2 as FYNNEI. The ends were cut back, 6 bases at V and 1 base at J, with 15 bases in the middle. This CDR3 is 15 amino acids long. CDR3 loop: CASSAGHSVNYGYTF. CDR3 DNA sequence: TGTGCCAGCAGCGCGGGACACTCCGTTAACTATGGCTACACCTTC.

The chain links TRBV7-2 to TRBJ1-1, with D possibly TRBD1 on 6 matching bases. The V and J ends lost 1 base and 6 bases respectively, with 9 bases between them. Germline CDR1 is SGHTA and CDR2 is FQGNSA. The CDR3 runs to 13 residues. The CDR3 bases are TGTGCCAGCAGCTTAGACCCAGGGGCTGAAGCTTTCTTT. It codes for CASSLDPGAEAFF.